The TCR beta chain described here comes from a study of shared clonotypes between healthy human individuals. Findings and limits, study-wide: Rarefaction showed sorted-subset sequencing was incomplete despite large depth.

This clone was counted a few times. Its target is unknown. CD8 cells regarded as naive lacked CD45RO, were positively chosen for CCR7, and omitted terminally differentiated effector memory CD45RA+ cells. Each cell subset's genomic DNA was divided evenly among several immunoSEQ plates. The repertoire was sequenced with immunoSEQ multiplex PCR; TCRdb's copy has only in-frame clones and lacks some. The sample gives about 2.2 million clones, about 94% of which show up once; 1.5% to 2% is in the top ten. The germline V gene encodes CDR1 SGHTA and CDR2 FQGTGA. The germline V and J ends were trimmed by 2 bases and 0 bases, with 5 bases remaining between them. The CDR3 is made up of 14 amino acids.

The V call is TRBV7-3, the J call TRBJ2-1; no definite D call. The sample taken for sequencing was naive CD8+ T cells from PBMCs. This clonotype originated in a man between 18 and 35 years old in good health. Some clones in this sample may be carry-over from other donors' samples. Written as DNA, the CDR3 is TGTGCCAGCAGCTTAGGGTTCTCCTACAATGAGCAGTTCTTC. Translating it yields CASSLGFSYNEQFF. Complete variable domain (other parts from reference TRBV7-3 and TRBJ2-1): GAGVSQTPSNKVTEKGKYVELRCDPISGHTALYWYRQSLGQGPEFLIYFQGTGAADDSGLPNDRFFAVRPEGSVSTLKIQRTERGDSAVYLCASSLGFSYNEQFFGPGTRLTVL.